The next 6 T cell receptor beta chains were all read from a single sample in a study of shared clonotypes between healthy human individuals. CD8 cells regarded as naive lacked CD45RO, were positively chosen for CCR7, and omitted terminally differentiated effector memory CD45RA+ cells. This table comes from immunoSEQ multiplex PCR, and its TCRdb copy is limited to in-frame clones, with some not included. The repertoire consists of about 1,900,000 clones, with about 95% occurring once and the leading ten covering 0.95% to 1.5%. The sequenced sample was naive CD8+ T cells sorted from blood. These receptors came from a man aged 18-30 years in good health.

V is TRBV4-3 and J is TRBJ2-1, with D unresolved. Trimming removed 6 bases at V and 4 bases at J, with 10 bases between. Germline lookup yields CDR1 LGHNA and CDR2 YSLEER. The CDR3 runs 13 residues. The CDR3 sequence: CASSHSLYNEQFF. The CDR3 coding sequence is TGCGCCAGCAGTCACAGCCTATACAATGAGCAGTTCTTC.

Remarks on this clone: The same CDR3 arises from other DNA sequences in this sample as well. The rearrangement uses TRBV29-1 and TRBJ2-7, with TRBD2 as a possible D gene (7 bases). Per the germline V gene, CDR1 is SQVTM and CDR2 is ANQGSEA. V dropped 7 bases and J dropped 0 bases, with 13 bases sitting between them. The CDR3 loop spans 13 amino acids. As DNA, the CDR3 is TGCAGCGCCAGGGGCGGGAGCTCCTACGAGCAGTACTTC. It is translated as CSARGGSSYEQYF.

The DNA for the CDR3 is TGCGCCAGCAGCCAAGATATCAGGGGTGCTGGAAACACCATATATTTT. It yields the protein CASSQDIRGAGNTIYF. This chain connects TRBV4-3 to TRBJ1-3, with D possibly TRBD1 on 6 matching bases. CDR1 LGHNA and CDR2 YSLEER come from the germline V gene. V was pared by 0 bases and J by 2 bases, with 11 bases between. The CDR3 spans 16 residues.

CDR3 sequence: CASSLTGGGDQPQHF. In DNA form, the CDR3 reads TGCGCCAGCAGCCTCACTGGCGGGGGGGATCAGCCCCAGCATTTT. The chain carries TRBV4-3 and TRBJ1-5, with D perhaps matching TRBD1 (5 bases). Germline V gene lookup returns CDR1 LGHNA and CDR2 YSLEER. Between the trimmed V and J ends, which lost 4 bases and 5 bases, there was a span of 15 bases. The CDR3 loop spans 15 amino acids.

This rearrangement joins TRBV28 to TRBJ1-2; TRBD1 matches 8 bases. Germline assignment: CDR1 MDHEN and CDR2 SYDVKM. Trimming removed 8 bases from V and 6 bases from J; junction bases left unmatched: 8. The CDR3 extends over 13 amino acids. CDR3 nucleotides: TGTGCCAGCGCGACAGGGGAGGGGGATGGCTACACCTTC. Residues: CASATGEGDGYTF.

The V call is TRBV5-6, the J call TRBJ2-7; D possibly corresponds to TRBD2 (5 bases). CDR3 size: 12 residues. Trimming took 6 bases from V and 2 from J, leaving 9 bases between them. Germline CDR1 SGHDT, CDR2 YYEEEE. CDR3 nucleotides: TGTGCCAGCACCAATAGCGCCTACGAGCAGTACTTC. This gives the protein CASTNSAYEQYF. The variable domain in full, completed from reference TRBV5-6 and TRBJ2-7, reads DAGVTQSPTHLIKTRGQQVTLRCSPKSGHDTVSWYQQALGQGPQFIFQYYEEEERQRGNFPDRFSGHQFPNYSSELNVNALLLGDSALYLCASTNSAYEQYFGPGTRLTVT.